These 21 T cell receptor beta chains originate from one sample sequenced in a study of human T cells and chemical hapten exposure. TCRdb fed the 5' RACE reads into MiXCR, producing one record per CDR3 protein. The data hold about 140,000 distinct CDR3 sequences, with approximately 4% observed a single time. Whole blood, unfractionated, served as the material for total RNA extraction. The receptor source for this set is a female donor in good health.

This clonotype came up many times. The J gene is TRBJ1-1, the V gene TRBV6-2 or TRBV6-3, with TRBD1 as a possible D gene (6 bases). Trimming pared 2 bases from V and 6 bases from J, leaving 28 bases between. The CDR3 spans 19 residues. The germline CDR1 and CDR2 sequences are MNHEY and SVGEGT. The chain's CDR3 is CASSYTIRPGASIRAEAFF. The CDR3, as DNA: TGTGCCAGCAGTTACACGATCCGTCCAGGGGCTTCTATTCGTGCTGAAGCTTTCTTT.

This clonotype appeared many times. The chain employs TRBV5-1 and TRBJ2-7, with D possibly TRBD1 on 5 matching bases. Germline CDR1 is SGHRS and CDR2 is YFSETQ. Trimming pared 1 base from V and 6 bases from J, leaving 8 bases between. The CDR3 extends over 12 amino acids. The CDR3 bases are TGCGCCAGCAGCTTGCAAGGGGCCGAGCAGTACTTC. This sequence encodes CASSLQGAEQYF.

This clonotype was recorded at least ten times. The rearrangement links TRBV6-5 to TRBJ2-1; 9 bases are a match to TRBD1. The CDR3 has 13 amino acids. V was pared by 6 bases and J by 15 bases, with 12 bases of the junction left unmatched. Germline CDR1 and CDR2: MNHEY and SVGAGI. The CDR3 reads CASSRLRGTGMFF. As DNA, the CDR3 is TGTGCCAGCAGCCGACTCCGCGGGACAGGGATGTTCTTC.

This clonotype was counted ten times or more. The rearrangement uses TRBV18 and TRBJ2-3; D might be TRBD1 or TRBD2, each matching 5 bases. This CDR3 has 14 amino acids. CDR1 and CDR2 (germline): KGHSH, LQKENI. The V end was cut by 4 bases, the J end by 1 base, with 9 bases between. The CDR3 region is CASSQGRGTDTQYF. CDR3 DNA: TGTGCCAGCTCACAGGGACGGGGCACAGATACGCAGTATTTT.

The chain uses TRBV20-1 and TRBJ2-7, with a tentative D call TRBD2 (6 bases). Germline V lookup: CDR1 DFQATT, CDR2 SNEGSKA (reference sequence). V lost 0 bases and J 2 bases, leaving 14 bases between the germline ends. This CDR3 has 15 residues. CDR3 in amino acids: CSARDSTGVAYEQYF. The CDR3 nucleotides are TGCAGTGCTAGAGATTCAACGGGAGTTGCCTACGAGCAGTACTTC.

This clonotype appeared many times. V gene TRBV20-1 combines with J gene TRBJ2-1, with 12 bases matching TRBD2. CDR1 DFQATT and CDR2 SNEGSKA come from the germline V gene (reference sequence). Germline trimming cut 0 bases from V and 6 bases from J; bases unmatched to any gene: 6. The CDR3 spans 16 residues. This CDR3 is CSARDQTSGGFNEQFF. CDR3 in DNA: TGCAGTGCTAGAGATCAAACTAGCGGGGGGTTCAATGAGCAGTTCTTC.

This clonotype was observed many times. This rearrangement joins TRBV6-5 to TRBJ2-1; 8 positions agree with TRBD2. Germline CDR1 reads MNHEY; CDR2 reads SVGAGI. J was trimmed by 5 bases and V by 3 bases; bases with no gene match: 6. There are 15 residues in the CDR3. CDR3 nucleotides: TGTGCCAGCAGTTATATAGCGGGGTACCACAATGAGCAGTTCTTC. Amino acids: CASSYIAGYHNEQFF.

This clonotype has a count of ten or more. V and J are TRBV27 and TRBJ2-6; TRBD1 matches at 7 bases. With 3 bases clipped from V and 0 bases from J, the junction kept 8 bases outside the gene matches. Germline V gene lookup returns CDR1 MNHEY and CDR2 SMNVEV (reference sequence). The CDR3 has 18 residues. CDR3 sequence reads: CASSFYTGASSGANVLTF. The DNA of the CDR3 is TGTGCCAGCAGTTTCTACACAGGGGCCAGCTCTGGGGCCAACGTCCTGACTTTC.

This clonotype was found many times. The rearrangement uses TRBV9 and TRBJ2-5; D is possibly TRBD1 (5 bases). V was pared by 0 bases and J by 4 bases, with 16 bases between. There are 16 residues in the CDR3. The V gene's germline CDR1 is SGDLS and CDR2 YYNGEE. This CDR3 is CASSVGRQGTGETQYF. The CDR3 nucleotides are TGTGCCAGCAGCGTAGGACGGCAGGGAACTGGAGAGACCCAGTACTTC.

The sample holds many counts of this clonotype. The CDR3 DNA is TGTGCCACCAGCGGACGAAATTACAATGAGCAGTTCTTC. Translating it yields CATSGRNYNEQFF. The chain carries TRBV15 and TRBJ2-1; no clear D. V was cut by 5 bases and J by 4 bases, with 9 bases left in between. This CDR3 is 13 amino acids long. Germline CDR1 is LNHNV and CDR2 is YYDKDF (reference sequence).

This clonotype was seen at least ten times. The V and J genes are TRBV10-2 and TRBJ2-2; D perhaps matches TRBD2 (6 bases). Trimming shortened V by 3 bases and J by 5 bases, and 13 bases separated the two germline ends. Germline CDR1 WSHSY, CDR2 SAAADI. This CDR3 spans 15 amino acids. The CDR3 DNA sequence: TGCGCCAGCAGTGACGGGCGGGGATGGACCGGGGAGCTGTTTTTT. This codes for CASSDGRGWTGELFF.

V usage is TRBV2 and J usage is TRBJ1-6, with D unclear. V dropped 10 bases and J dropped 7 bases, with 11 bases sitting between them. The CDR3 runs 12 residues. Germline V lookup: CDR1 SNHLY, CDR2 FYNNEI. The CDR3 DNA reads TGTGCCACTCGGGGAGAGAATTCACCCCTCCACTTT. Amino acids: CATRGENSPLHF.

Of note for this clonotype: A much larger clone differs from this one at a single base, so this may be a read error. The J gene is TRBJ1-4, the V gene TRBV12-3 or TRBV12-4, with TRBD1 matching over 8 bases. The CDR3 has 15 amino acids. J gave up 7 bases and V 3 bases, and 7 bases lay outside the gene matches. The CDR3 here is CASSLTDRGGEKLFF. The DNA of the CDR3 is TGTGCCAGCAGTTTGACCGACAGGGGCGGTGAAAAACTGTTTTTT.

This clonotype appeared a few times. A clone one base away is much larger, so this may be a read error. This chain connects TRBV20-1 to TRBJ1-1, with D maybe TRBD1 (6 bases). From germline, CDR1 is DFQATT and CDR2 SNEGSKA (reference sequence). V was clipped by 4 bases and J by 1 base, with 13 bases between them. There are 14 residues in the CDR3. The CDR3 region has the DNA TGCAGTGCTACATCGGGACACTGGAACACTGAAGCTTTCTTT. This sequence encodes CSATSGHWNTEAFF.

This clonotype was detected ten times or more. CDR3: CASSEAPRGAYNTGELFF. The CDR3 coding sequence is TGTGCCAGCAGTGAAGCGCCGAGGGGGGCATATAACACCGGGGAGCTGTTTTTT. The J gene is TRBJ2-2, the V gene TRBV6-1, with D possibly being TRBD1 or TRBD2 (6 bases each). The CDR3 consists of 18 residues. Trimming took off 0 bases at V and 2 bases at J, with 16 bases between the two ends. Germline CDR1 is MNHNS and CDR2 is SASEGT.

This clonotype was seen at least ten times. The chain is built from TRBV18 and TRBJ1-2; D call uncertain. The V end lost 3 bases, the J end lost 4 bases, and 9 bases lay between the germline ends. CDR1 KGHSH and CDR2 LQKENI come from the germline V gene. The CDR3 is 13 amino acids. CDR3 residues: CASSPIELYGYTF. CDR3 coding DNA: TGTGCCAGCTCACCGATCGAGCTCTATGGCTACACCTTC.

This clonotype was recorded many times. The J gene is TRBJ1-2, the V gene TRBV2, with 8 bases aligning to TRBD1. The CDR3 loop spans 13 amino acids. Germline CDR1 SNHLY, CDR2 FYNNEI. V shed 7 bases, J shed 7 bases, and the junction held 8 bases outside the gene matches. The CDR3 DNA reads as TGTGCCAGCACCATGGACAGGGTAACTGGCTACACCTTC. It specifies CASTMDRVTGYTF.

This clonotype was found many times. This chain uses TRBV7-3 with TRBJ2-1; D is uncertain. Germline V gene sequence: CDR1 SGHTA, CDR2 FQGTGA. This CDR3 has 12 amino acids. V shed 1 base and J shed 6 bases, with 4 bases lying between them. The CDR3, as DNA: TGTGCCAGCAGCTTAAACCGCAATGAGCAGTTCTTC. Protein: CASSLNRNEQFF.

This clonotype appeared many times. Written as DNA, the CDR3 is TGCAGTGCTCGACAGGGGTACGAGCAGTACTTC. Translation: CSARQGYEQYF. The V gene is TRBV20-1, the J gene TRBJ2-7; TRBD1 agrees at 8 bases. After removal of 5 bases from V and 4 bases from J, the junction contained 1 base not matched to a gene. The CDR3 runs to 11 residues. The V gene's germline CDR1 is DFQATT and CDR2 SNEGSKA (reference sequence).

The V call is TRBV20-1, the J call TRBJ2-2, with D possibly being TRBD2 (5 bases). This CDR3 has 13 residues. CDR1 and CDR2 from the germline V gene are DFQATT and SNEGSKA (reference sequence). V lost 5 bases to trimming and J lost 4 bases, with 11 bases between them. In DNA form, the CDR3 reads TGCAGTGCTCCAAGCACTAGCACCGGGGAGCTGTTTTTT. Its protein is CSAPSTSTGELFF.

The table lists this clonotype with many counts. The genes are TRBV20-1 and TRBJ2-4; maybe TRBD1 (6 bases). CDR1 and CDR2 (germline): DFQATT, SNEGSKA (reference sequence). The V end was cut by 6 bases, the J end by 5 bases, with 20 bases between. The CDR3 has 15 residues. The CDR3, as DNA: TGCAGTGCGCAGCCCGGACTGGGGGCCGAAAACATTCAGTACTTC. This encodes CSAQPGLGAENIQYF.